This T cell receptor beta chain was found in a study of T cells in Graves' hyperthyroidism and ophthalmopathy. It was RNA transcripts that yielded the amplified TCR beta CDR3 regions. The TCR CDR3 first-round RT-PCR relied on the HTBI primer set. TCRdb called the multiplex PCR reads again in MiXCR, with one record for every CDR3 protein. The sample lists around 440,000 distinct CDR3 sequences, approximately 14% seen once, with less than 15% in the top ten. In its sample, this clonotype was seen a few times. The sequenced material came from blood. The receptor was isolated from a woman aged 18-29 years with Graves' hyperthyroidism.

As DNA, the CDR3 is TGTGCCAGCAGTTTATCCAGGAGGGATGGTGGCTACACCTTC. This translates into CASSLSRRDGGYTF. The chain joins TRBV27 to TRBJ1-2; no reliable D call. Trimming took 0 bases from V and 7 from J, leaving 12 bases between them. The CDR3 runs to 14 residues. The germline gives CDR1 MNHEY, CDR2 SMNVEV (reference sequence).